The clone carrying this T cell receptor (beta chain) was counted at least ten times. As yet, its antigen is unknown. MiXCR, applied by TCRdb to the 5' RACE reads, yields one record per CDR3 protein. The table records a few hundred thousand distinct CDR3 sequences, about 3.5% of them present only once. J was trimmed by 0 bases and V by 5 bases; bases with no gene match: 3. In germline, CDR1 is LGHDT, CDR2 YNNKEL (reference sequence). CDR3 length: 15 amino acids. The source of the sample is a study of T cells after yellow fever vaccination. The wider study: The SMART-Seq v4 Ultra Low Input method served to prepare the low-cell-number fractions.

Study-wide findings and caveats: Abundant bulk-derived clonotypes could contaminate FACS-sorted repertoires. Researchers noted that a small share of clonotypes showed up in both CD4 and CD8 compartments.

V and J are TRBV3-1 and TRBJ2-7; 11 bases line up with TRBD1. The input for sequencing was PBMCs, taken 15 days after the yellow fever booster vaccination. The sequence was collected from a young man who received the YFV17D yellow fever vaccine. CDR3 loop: CASSDGQGASYEQYF. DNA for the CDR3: TGTGCCAGCAGCGACGGACAGGGGGCCTCCTACGAGCAGTACTTC.